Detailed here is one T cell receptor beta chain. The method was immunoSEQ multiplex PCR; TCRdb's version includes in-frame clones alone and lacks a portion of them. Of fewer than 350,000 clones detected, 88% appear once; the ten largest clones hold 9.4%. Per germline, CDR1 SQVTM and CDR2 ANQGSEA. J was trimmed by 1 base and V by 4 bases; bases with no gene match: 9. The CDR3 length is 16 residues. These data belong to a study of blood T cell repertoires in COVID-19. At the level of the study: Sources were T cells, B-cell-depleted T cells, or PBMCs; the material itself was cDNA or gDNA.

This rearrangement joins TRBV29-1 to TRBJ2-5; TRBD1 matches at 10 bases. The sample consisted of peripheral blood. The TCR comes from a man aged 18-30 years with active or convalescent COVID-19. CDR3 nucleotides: TGCAGCGTTGGCGGGGGGACAGGGGAGGCCCAAGAGACCCAGTACTTC. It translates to CSVGGGTGEAQETQYF.